The entry below gives a single TCR beta chain sequence along with its context. The data belong to a study of technical replicates of blood from a few donors. The CDR3 is 15 amino acids. CDR1 is SGHVS and CDR2 is FNYEAQ in the germline V gene. V lost 0 bases and J lost 3, with 11 bases in between. Generated by immunoSEQ multiplex PCR, the TCRdb table keeps only in-frame clones and is missing some. The sample shows about 70,000 clones, about 95% of them seen only once. V is TRBV7-6 and J is TRBJ1-1; D call uncertain. The receptor comes from a human donor in good health. The material sequenced was T cells isolated from PBMCs. The CDR3 nucleotides are TGTGCCAGCAGCTTAGCGATCGAGGGTGACACTGAAGCTTTCTTT. Amino acids: CASSLAIEGDTEAFF.